Below, 15 T cell receptor beta chains from the same sample are listed, as sequenced in a study of blood T cell repertoires in COVID-19. The data were produced by immunoSEQ multiplex PCR, yet TCRdb's version contains in-frame clones alone and is incomplete. The sample consists of 240,000 or so clones, roughly 91% of them appearing once. Sequencing was done on a sample of peripheral blood. The receptors were gathered from a woman between 40 and 50 years old who had recovered from COVID-19.

This rearrangement joins TRBV6-6 to TRBJ2-1; D is perhaps TRBD1 (6 bases). Trimming cost V 5 bases and J 0 bases, with 17 bases left between them. Germline V lookup: CDR1 MNHNY, CDR2 SVGAGI (reference sequence). There are 17 residues in the CDR3. For the CDR3, the DNA is TGTGCCAGCAGTCGACCCGGGACATCGAGCTCCTACAATGAGCAGTTCTTC. Translated, it gives CASSRPGTSSSYNEQFF.

This clone came up a few times. The V gene is TRBV4-1, the J gene TRBJ2-2; weak D call: TRBD2 (5 bases). Germline lookup yields CDR1 MGHRA and CDR2 YSYEKL. With 3 bases removed from V and 3 bases from J, the gap between germline ends came to 14 bases. The CDR3 length is 16 residues. CDR3 in amino acids: CASSQGRVTDTGELFF. CDR3 DNA: TGCGCCAGCAGCCAGGGGAGAGTTACGGACACCGGGGAGCTGTTTTTT.

The chain is built from TRBV6-6 and TRBJ1-2; a weak D match, TRBD1 (6 bases). V was clipped by 0 bases and J by 8 bases, with 16 bases between them. CDR3 length equals 15 residues. The germline gives CDR1 MNHNY, CDR2 SVGAGI (reference sequence). The CDR3 loop is CASSYSTGGGTGYTF. In nucleotides, the CDR3 is TGTGCCAGCAGTTACTCCACGGGAGGGGGTACCGGCTACACCTTC.

The sample holds one count of this clone. This rearrangement joins TRBV27 to TRBJ2-2, with 10 bases matching TRBD2. The V segment lost 6 bases and the J segment 0 bases; nucleotides outside the gene matches: 13. Looked up from germline, CDR1 is MNHEY and CDR2 is SMNVEV (reference sequence). CDR3 length: 19 residues. The CDR3 coding sequence is TGTGCCAGCAGACCAACGCGGCTAGCGGGAGCCCCGAACACCGGGGAGCTGTTTTTT. Protein: CASRPTRLAGAPNTGELFF.

The gene calls are TRBV7-6 and TRBJ2-5, with no clear D. Germline lookup yields CDR1 SGHVS and CDR2 FNYEAQ. This CDR3 region has 15 residues. The ends were cut back, 5 bases at V and 5 bases at J, with 18 bases in the middle. Here the CDR3 reads CASSPSPRRAETQYF. The CDR3 DNA reads TGTGCCAGCAGCCCCTCCCCTAGGAGAGCGGAGACCCAGTACTTC.

V and J are TRBV9 and TRBJ2-7; D gene ambiguous. Germline V lookup: CDR1 SGDLS, CDR2 YYNGEE. The CDR3 length is 14 residues. The V gene lost 2 bases and the J gene lost 5 bases, with 14 bases spanning the gap. In DNA form, the CDR3 reads TGTGCCAGCAGCGTCGAGAGGTTTTGGGACGAGCAGTACTTC. Amino acids: CASSVERFWDEQYF.

With regard to this clone: The same CDR3 can be traced to other DNA sequences in this sample. This chain links TRBV5-1 with TRBJ1-1, with D unresolved. The CDR3 runs 14 residues. Trimming left V 0 bases short and J 1 base short, with 7 bases between. Looked up from germline, CDR1 is SGHRS and CDR2 is YFSETQ. CDR3 nucleotide sequence: TGCGCCAGCAGCTTGGGATCAGGGAACACTGAAGCTTTCTTT. Residues: CASSLGSGNTEAFF.

The chain links TRBV6-2 or TRBV6-3 to TRBJ2-1; TRBD2 agrees at 12 bases. The CDR3 runs to 16 residues. The ends lost 5 bases at V and 9 bases at J; junction bases unmatched: 11. The germline V gene encodes CDR1 MNHEY and CDR2 SVGEGT. The CDR3 region has the DNA TGTGCCAGCAGTCAATGGACTAGCGGGACCCGGGGTGAGCAGTTCTTC. Translated, it gives CASSQWTSGTRGEQFF.

The chain combines TRBV13 with TRBJ1-6; possibly TRBD1 for D (6 bases). Germline V gives CDR1 PRHDT, CDR2 FYEKMQ (reference sequence). The germline V and J ends were trimmed by 5 bases and 8 bases, with 13 bases remaining between them. This CDR3 spans 14 amino acids. The CDR3 nucleotides are TGTGCCAGCAGCAACCGGGACACCGATTCACCCCTCCACTTT. As protein: CASSNRDTDSPLHF.

This rearrangement joins TRBV30 to TRBJ2-7, with TRBD1 as a possible D gene (6 bases). The CDR3 extends over 14 amino acids. V was clipped by 0 bases and J by 3 bases, with 12 bases between them. The V gene's germline CDR1 is GTSNPN and CDR2 SVGIG (reference sequence). CDR3 sequence: CAWSVQGYGYEQYF. The CDR3 bases are TGTGCCTGGAGTGTTCAGGGGTATGGCTACGAGCAGTACTTC.

This clone was found a few times. The CDR3: CASSSGTGSYGYTF. The CDR3 DNA reads TGTGCCAGCAGCTCAGGGACAGGGAGCTATGGCTACACCTTC. The chain couples TRBV11-3 to TRBJ1-2; 9 bases match TRBD1. Germline V gene sequence: CDR1 SGHNT, CDR2 YENEEA. V gave up 4 bases and J gave up 4 bases; unmatched junction bases: 4. The CDR3 is 14 residues long. The complete variable domain, with remaining parts taken from reference TRBV11-3 and TRBJ1-2, reads EAGVVQSPRYKIIEKKQPVAFWCNPISGHNTLYWYLQNLGQGPELLIRYENEEAVDDSQLPKDRFSAERLKGVDSTLKIQPAELGDSAVYLCASSSGTGSYGYTFGSGTRLTVV.

The sample holds one count of this clone. V is TRBV6-2 or TRBV6-3 and J is TRBJ2-3, with 7 positions matching TRBD1. CDR1 is MNHEY and CDR2 is SVGEGT in the germline V gene. The trim removed 2 bases at V and 10 bases at J, leaving 6 bases unmatched. This CDR3 has 13 amino acids. The CDR3 DNA reads as TGTGCCAGCAGTTACCCGGGACAGTTCCCGCAGTATTTT. Amino acids: CASSYPGQFPQYF.

V is TRBV9 and J is TRBJ1-6; the D gene is possibly TRBD1 (6 bases). Trimming left V 4 bases short and J 0 bases short, with 14 bases between. The V gene's germline CDR1 is SGDLS and CDR2 YYNGEE. CDR3 length: 17 amino acids. The CDR3 region has the DNA TGTGCCAGCAGCCCCGGACAGCACCACTCCTATAATTCACCCCTCCACTTT. Protein sequence: CASSPGQHHSYNSPLHF.

The chain combines TRBV11-2 with TRBJ2-1; 11 nucleotides match TRBD2. Germline CDR1 and CDR2: SGHAT and FQNNGV. The CDR3 is 16 amino acids. The trim removed 5 bases at V and 4 bases at J, leaving 7 bases unmatched. Here the CDR3 reads CASSQDIAGGYNEQFF. The CDR3 DNA is TGTGCCAGCAGCCAGGACATAGCGGGAGGGTACAATGAGCAGTTCTTC.

The V gene is TRBV30, the J gene TRBJ1-1, with TRBD1 identical over 7 bases. V shed 3 bases, J shed 3 bases, and the junction held 4 bases outside the gene matches. Germline lookup yields CDR1 GTSNPN and CDR2 SVGIG (reference sequence). The CDR3 consists of 13 residues. CDR3 nucleotides: TGTGCCTGGAGCCGGGACAGCCACACTGAAGCTTTCTTT. Translated: CAWSRDSHTEAFF.